This TCR beta chain was observed in a study of T cell responses to AZD1222 COVID-19 vaccine. Findings and caveats of the study: The donors showed a predominance of white British ancestry and of females, with possible underestimation of clonal diversity.

Sequencing was performed with immunoSEQ multiplex PCR; in TCRdb, only in-frame clones are kept and a portion is missing. The data contain fewer than 110,000 clones, 89% of them singletons. Turning to this clone: The antigen remains undetermined.

The sequencing here drew on peripheral blood, taken on day 0 of AZD1222 vaccination. The receptor was isolated from an adult in good health.

The CDR3: CASSRDRQETQYF. CDR3 sequence (DNA): TGTGCCAGCAGCAGAGACCGGCAAGAGACCCAGTACTTC. V gene TRBV12-3 or TRBV12-4 combines with J gene TRBJ2-5; no firm D call. CDR3 length equals 13 residues. Trimming cost V 6 bases and J 2 bases, with 10 bases left between them.